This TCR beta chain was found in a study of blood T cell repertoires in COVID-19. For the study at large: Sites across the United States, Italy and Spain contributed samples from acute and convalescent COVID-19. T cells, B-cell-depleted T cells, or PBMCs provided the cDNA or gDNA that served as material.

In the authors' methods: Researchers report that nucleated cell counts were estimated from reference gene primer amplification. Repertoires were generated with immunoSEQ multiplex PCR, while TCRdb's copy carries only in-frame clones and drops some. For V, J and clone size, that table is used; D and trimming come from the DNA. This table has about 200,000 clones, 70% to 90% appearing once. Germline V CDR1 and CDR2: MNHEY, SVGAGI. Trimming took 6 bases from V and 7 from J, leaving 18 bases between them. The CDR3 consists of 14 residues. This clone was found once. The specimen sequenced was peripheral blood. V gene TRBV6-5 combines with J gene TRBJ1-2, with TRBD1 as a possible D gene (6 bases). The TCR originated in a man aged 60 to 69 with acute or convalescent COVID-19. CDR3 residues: CASSRDTAPGGYTF. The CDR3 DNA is TGTGCCAGCAGCCGGGACACGGCCCCGGGTGGCTACACCTTC.